This T cell receptor (beta chain) was captured by sequencing in a study of blood T cell repertoires in COVID-19. CDR1 SNHLY and CDR2 FYNNEI come from the germline V gene. The trim removed 4 bases at V and 5 bases at J, leaving 8 bases unmatched. This CDR3 spans 15 amino acids. TCRdb's table, derived via immunoSEQ multiplex PCR, lists solely in-frame clones and lacks some. The data show 200,000 to 300,000 clones, about 85% seen once. This clonotype originated in a man in his 60s who had recovered from COVID-19. Material for sequencing was peripheral blood. The V gene is TRBV2, the J gene TRBJ2-3; 8 bases match TRBD1. CDR3 sequence: CASSVPRGRLDTQYF. DNA for the CDR3: TGTGCCAGCAGTGTGCCCAGGGGGCGCCTAGATACGCAGTATTTT.